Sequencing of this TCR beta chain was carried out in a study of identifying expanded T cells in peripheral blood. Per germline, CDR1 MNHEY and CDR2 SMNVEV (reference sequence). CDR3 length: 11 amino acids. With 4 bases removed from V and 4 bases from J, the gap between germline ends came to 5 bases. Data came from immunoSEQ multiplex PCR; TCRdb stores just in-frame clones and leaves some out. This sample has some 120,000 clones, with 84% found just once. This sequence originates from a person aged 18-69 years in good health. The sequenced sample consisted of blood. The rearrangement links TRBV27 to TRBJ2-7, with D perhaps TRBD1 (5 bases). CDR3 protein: CASSSGYEQYF. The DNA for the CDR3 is TGTGCCAGCAGTTCAGGGTACGAGCAGTACTTC.